Listed here are 2 T cell receptor beta chains from one sample, sequenced in a study of shared clonotypes between healthy human individuals. Method: immunoSEQ multiplex PCR; TCRdb's copy keeps in-frame clones and lacks some. In the table there are 2 million to 2.5 million clones, 85% to 95% of which are singletons. The source material was naive CD4+ T cells from PBMCs. Subset: CD45RA+ positively selected. Receptors originate from a man younger than 35 in good health. Some clones in this sample may be carry-over from other donors' samples.

This clone was observed once. Other DNA sequences in this specimen translate into the identical CDR3. The chain links TRBV5-4 to TRBJ2-5; D might be TRBD2 (5 bases). Between the trimmed V and J ends, which lost 0 bases and 0 bases, there was a span of 6 bases. CDR3 length: 14 residues. Germline lookup yields CDR1 SGHNT and CDR2 YYREEE (reference sequence). CDR3 protein: CASSLAGNQETQYF. CDR3 nucleotides: TGTGCCAGCAGCTTGGCCGGGAACCAAGAGACCCAGTACTTC.

CDR3: CASREAVDTQYF. CDR3 bases: TGTGCCAGCAGGGAGGCAGTGGATACGCAGTATTTT. This sequence joins TRBV2 and TRBJ2-3; possibly TRBD2 for D (5 bases). V lost 6 bases to trimming and J lost 6 bases, with 10 bases between them. Per germline, CDR1 SNHLY and CDR2 FYNNEI. The CDR3 runs to 12 residues.